Listed here are 14 T cell receptor beta chains from one sample, sequenced in a study of CD8 T cells in Susac syndrome. RNA totalling roughly 0.45 to 1 ug underwent reverse transcription with random hexamers. Using its own MiXCR run on the immunoSEQ multiplex PCR reads, TCRdb lists one record per CDR3 protein. Of around 300,000 distinct CDR3 sequences listed, almost 85% are singletons. The source material was CD8+ T cells from PBMCs. These receptor sequences come from a human donor with multiple sclerosis.

This chain joins TRBV27 and TRBJ1-1, with 7 bases that match TRBD1. Germline trimming cut 4 bases from V and 0 bases from J; bases unmatched to any gene: 5. The length of the CDR3 is 15 residues. Germline V lookup: CDR1 MNHEY, CDR2 SMNVEV (reference sequence). CDR3 region: CASSSRQGLNTEAFF. CDR3 in DNA: TGTGCCAGCAGTTCCCGACAGGGTTTGAACACTGAAGCTTTCTTT.

The chain employs TRBV20-1 and TRBJ2-2, with D perhaps TRBD1 (6 bases). Germline CDR1 DFQATT, CDR2 SNEGSKA (reference sequence). This CDR3 is built from 16 residues. Trimming left V 0 bases short and J 1 base short, with 12 bases between. This chain's CDR3 is CSARDYDRWNTGELFF. The DNA of the CDR3 is TGCAGTGCTAGAGATTATGACAGGTGGAACACCGGGGAGCTGTTTTTT.

The chain combines TRBV4-3 with TRBJ1-1; tentatively, D is TRBD1 (6 bases). The CDR3 length is 16 residues. Germline CDR1 reads LGHNA; CDR2 reads YSLEER. The germline V and J ends were trimmed by 0 bases and 0 bases, with 11 bases remaining between them. The CDR3 spells CASSQEQGGMNTEAFF. The CDR3 DNA reads as TGCGCCAGCAGCCAAGAACAGGGAGGTATGAACACTGAAGCTTTCTTT.

V gene TRBV4-1 combines with J gene TRBJ2-1; TRBD2 agrees at 8 bases. V shed 5 bases, J shed 1 base, and the junction held 4 bases outside the gene matches. Per germline, CDR1 MGHRA and CDR2 YSYEKL. The length of the CDR3 is 15 residues. CDR3 coding DNA: TGCGCCAGCAGCACACTAGCGGATTCCTACAATGAGCAGTTCTTC. As protein: CASSTLADSYNEQFF.

DNA for the CDR3: TGTGCCAGCAGCTTCCCACTAGCGGGAGGGCCTGAAGAGCAGTACTTC. It yields the protein CASSFPLAGGPEEQYF. This chain links TRBV7-6 with TRBJ2-7; 13 nucleotides agree with TRBD2. Germline V gene lookup returns CDR1 SGHVS and CDR2 FNYEAQ. V was pared by 3 bases and J by 7 bases, with 9 bases of the junction left unmatched. This CDR3 spans 16 amino acids.

This rearrangement joins TRBV11-3 to TRBJ2-2, with D possibly being TRBD1 (6 bases). The germline V gene encodes CDR1 SGHNT and CDR2 YENEEA. V lost 5 bases and J 6 bases, leaving 16 bases between the germline ends. There are 15 residues in the CDR3. For the CDR3, the DNA is TGTGCCAGCAGCCCCGGGCGGACAGCGTCCGGGGAGCTGTTTTTT. Encoded protein: CASSPGRTASGELFF.

The V call is TRBV7-8, the J call TRBJ2-6; D unresolved. The CDR3 runs 15 residues. From germline, CDR1 is SGHVS and CDR2 FQNEAQ. The V end was cut by 3 bases, the J end by 3 bases, with 9 bases between. CDR3 sequence: CASSFVTFGANVLTF. The CDR3 nucleotides read TGTGCCAGCAGCTTCGTGACTTTTGGGGCCAACGTCCTGACTTTC.

The chain joins TRBV28 to TRBJ2-7, with D perhaps matching TRBD2 (5 bases). Trimming pared 3 bases from V and 6 bases from J, leaving 15 bases between. The CDR3 is 14 amino acids. Looked up from germline, CDR1 is MDHEN and CDR2 is SYDVKM. CDR3 nucleotides: TGTGCCAGCAGTTTGTCTAGCACGGTCGGCGAGCAGTACTTC. Its translation: CASSLSSTVGEQYF.

The chain has TRBV28 and TRBJ2-4; D gene uncertain. In germline, CDR1 is MDHEN, CDR2 SYDVKM. The germline V and J ends were trimmed by 5 bases and 0 bases, with 14 bases remaining between them. CDR3 length: 16 residues. In DNA form, the CDR3 reads TGTGCCAGCAGTCCCCTCTTAGTCCTAGCCAAAAACATTCAGTACTTC. This gives the protein CASSPLLVLAKNIQYF.

This clonotype appeared once. The V and J genes are TRBV13 and TRBJ1-1, with 9 nucleotides matching TRBD1. Trimming cost V 5 bases and J 1 base; bases outside gene matches: 5. The CDR3 loop spans 15 amino acids. Germline V gene data show CDR1 as PRHDT and CDR2 as FYEKMQ (reference sequence). CDR3 amino acids: CASSRAGQGNTEAFF. The CDR3 nucleotides are TGTGCCAGCAGCCGCGCGGGACAGGGGAACACTGAAGCTTTCTTT.

The V call is TRBV19, the J call TRBJ1-5, with no clear D. The CDR3 is 12 amino acids. Germline lookup yields CDR1 LNHDA and CDR2 SQIVND (reference sequence). The V end lost 8 bases, the J end lost 6 bases, and 11 bases lay between the germline ends. In DNA form, the CDR3 reads TGTGCCAGTCGGACCTCAGGTCAGCCCCAGCATTTT. Translation gives CASRTSGQPQHF.

This sequence joins TRBV5-6 and TRBJ2-3; maybe TRBD1 (6 bases). Per the germline V gene, CDR1 is SGHDT and CDR2 is YYEEEE. This CDR3 has 16 residues. Trimming left V 4 bases short and J 0 bases short, with 15 bases between. CDR3 loop: CASSRVATGSTDTQYF. In DNA, the CDR3 is TGTGCCAGCAGCCGCGTGGCTACAGGGAGCACAGATACGCAGTATTTT.

This clonotype has only one observation. The chain recombines TRBV28 with TRBJ1-3, with D uncertain. Germline V CDR1 and CDR2: MDHEN, SYDVKM. This CDR3 spans 14 amino acids. V gave up 5 bases and J gave up 0 bases, with 8 bases separating them. This CDR3 is CASSPLYSGNTIYF. The CDR3 DNA is TGTGCCAGCAGTCCCCTATACTCTGGAAACACCATATATTTT.

This clonotype was seen only once. The CDR3: CASIDLLGGAAYGYTF. The CDR3 DNA follows: TGTGCCAGCATAGACCTCCTCGGGGGGGCAGCTTATGGCTACACCTTC. This sequence joins TRBV13 and TRBJ1-2; maybe TRBD1 (6 bases). CDR1 and CDR2 from the germline V gene are PRHDT and FYEKMQ (reference sequence). There are 16 residues in the CDR3. V lost 7 bases, J lost 5 bases, and 23 bases lay in between.